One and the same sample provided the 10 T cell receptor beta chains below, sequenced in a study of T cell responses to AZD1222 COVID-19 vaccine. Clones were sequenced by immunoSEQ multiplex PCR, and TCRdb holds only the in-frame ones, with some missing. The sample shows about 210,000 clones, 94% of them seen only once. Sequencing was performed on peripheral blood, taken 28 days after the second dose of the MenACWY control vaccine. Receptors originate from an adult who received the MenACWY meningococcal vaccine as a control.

The CDR3 loop reads CASSLTPGEGYTF. As DNA, the CDR3 is TGTGCCAGCAGTTTGACTCCTGGGGAAGGCTACACCTTC. This sequence joins TRBV12-3 or TRBV12-4 and TRBJ1-2; D is unresolved. The CDR3 consists of 13 residues. Trimming took 3 bases from V and 8 from J, leaving 13 bases between them.

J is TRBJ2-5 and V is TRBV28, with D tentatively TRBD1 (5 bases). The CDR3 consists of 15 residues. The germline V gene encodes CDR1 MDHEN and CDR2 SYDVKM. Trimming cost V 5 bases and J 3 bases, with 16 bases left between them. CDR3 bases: TGTGCCAGCAGTCTGGACATATCAGATAAAGAGACCCAGTACTTC. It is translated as CASSLDISDKETQYF.

The CDR3 reads CASGTGMDSPLHF. The CDR3 coding sequence is TGTGCCAGCGGGACGGGGATGGATTCACCCCTCCACTTT. The gene calls are TRBV7-3 and TRBJ1-6; D is perhaps TRBD1 (5 bases). There are 13 residues in the CDR3. Germline assignment: CDR1 SGHTA and CDR2 FQGTGA. The V gene lost 8 bases and the J gene lost 8 bases, with 13 bases spanning the gap.

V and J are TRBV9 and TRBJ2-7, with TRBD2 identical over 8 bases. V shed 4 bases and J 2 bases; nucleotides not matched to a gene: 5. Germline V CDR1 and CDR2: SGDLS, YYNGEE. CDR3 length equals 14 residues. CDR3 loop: CASSPGGGPYEQYF. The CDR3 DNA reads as TGTGCCAGCAGCCCCGGGGGGGGCCCCTACGAGCAGTACTTC.

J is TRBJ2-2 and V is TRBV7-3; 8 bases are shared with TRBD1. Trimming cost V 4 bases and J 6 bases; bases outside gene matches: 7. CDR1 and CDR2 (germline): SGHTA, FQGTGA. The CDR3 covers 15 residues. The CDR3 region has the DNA TGTGCCAGCAGCTCAGACGCAGGGGGCTCCGGGGAGCTGTTTTTT. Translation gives CASSSDAGGSGELFF.

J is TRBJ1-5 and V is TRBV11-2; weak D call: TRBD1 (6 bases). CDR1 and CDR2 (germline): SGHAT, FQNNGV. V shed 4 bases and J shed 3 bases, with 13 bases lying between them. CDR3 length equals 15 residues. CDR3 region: CASSWGAGDNQPQHF. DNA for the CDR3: TGTGCCAGCAGCTGGGGGGCAGGGGACAATCAGCCCCAGCATTTT.

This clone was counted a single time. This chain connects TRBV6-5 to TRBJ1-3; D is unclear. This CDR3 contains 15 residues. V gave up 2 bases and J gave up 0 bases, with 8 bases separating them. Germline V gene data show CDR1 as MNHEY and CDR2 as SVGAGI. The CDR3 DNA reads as TGTGCCAGCAGTTACCAGATTAGCTCTGGAAACACCATATATTTT. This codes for CASSYQISSGNTIYF.

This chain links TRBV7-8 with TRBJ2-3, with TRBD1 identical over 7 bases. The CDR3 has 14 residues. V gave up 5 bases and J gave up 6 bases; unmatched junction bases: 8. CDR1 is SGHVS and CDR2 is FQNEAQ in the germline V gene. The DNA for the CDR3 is TGTGCCAGCAGCACAGGACAGGTCCGGGATACGCAGTATTTT. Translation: CASSTGQVRDTQYF.

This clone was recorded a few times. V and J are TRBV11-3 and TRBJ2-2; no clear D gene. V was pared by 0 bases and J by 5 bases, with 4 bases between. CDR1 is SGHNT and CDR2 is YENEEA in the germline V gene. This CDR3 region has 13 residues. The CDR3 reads CASSLDPTGELFF. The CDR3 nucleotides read TGTGCCAGCAGCTTAGATCCGACCGGGGAGCTGTTTTTT.

CDR3 amino acids: CASNRIEVGTGELFF. CDR3 in DNA: TGTGCCAGCAATCGGATTGAGGTGGGCACCGGGGAGCTGTTTTTT. This chain uses TRBV9 with TRBJ2-2, with unresolved D. Germline V gives CDR1 SGDLS, CDR2 YYNGEE. The CDR3 extends over 15 amino acids. Trimming removed 6 bases at V and 4 bases at J, with 16 bases between.